These 25 T cell receptor beta chains were all obtained from the same sample, sequenced in a study of T cells after yellow fever vaccination (dated by TCRdb to the late 2010s). Reading the label with the study, this specimen's treatment or condition is: live attenuated yellow fever vaccine strain. The library was prepared using 5' RACE. Sequencing used an Illumina HiSeq 2500. TCRdb reran the public reads through fastp at Q25 and MiXCR, keeping productive beta chains. A single entry per CDR3 protein holds the most common genes and DNA from its merged rows. The sample records about 550,000 distinct CDR3 sequences, about 19% of which are singletons. The top ten clones comprise approximately 14% of the sample. Source: PBMCs, taken 15 days after the yellow fever booster vaccination. These receptors all stem from a man aged 25-45 years who received the YFV17D yellow fever vaccine.

The sample holds many counts of this clonotype. The J gene is TRBJ2-1, the V gene TRBV12-3 or TRBV12-4, with a weak D call TRBD2 (6 bases). The CDR3 loop spans 11 amino acids. V was cut by 5 bases and J by 9 bases, with 8 bases left in between. The CDR3 is CASSREFEQFF. CDR3 coding DNA: TGTGCCAGCAGTCGGGAGTTTGAGCAGTTCTTC.

This clonotype is a singleton in its sample. V usage is TRBV18 and J usage is TRBJ2-5; the match to TRBD1 covers 12 bases. Germline V CDR1 and CDR2: KGHSH, LQKENI. V was clipped by 1 base and J by 1 base; unmatched bases: 1. This CDR3 spans 16 amino acids. This chain's CDR3 is CASSPQGQGAQETQYF. CDR3 DNA: TGTGCCAGCTCACCACAGGGACAGGGGGCCCAAGAGACCCAGTACTTC.

Written as DNA, the CDR3 is TGTGCCAGCAGCTTACAAGACCTGAACACTGAAGCTTTCTTT. This sequence encodes CASSLQDLNTEAFF. J is TRBJ1-1 and V is TRBV12-3 or TRBV12-4; no clear D. This CDR3 comprises 14 residues. The germline V and J ends were trimmed by 6 bases and 0 bases, with 11 bases remaining between them.

This sequence joins TRBV27 and TRBJ1-2; TRBD1 matches at 9 bases. This CDR3 spans 15 amino acids. V dropped 3 bases and J dropped 7; count of bases not matched to a gene: 9. The germline gives CDR1 MNHEY, CDR2 SMNVEV (reference sequence). The CDR3 bases are TGTGCCAGCAGTTTTAGATATCGGACAGGGGTTGGCTACACCTTC. It specifies CASSFRYRTGVGYTF.

This clonotype has a handful of counts. CDR3 loop: CASRTGGEYEQYF. The CDR3 nucleotides read TGTGCCAGCCGGACAGGGGGCGAGTACGAGCAGTACTTC. The chain employs TRBV6-2 or TRBV6-3 and TRBJ2-7, with TRBD1 identical over 11 bases. The J segment lost 4 bases and the V segment lost 8 bases, leaving 4 bases of the junction unmatched. This CDR3 comprises 13 residues. Germline loops: CDR1 MNHEY, CDR2 SVGEGT.

This clonotype was recorded a few times. This chain joins TRBV4-3 and TRBJ2-1, with 8 bases lining up with TRBD2. Losses at the gene ends were 0 bases for V and 7 bases for J; bases not matched to a gene: 14. CDR1 and CDR2 from the germline V gene are LGHNA and YSLEER. This CDR3 has 18 amino acids. CDR3: CASSQDPGSGRVMNEQFF. The CDR3 nucleotides read TGCGCCAGCAGCCAAGATCCAGGAAGCGGGAGAGTCATGAATGAGCAGTTCTTC.

The chain carries TRBV27 and TRBJ2-2, with 7 bases fitting TRBD1. The CDR3 covers 14 residues. After removal of 2 bases from V and 6 bases from J, the junction contained 3 bases not matched to a gene. Germline V lookup: CDR1 MNHEY, CDR2 SMNVEV (reference sequence). The CDR3 DNA reads TGTGCCAGCAGTTTACCCGACAGGGCCGGGGAGCTGTTTTTT. Translated: CASSLPDRAGELFF.

This clonotype was observed a few times. This CDR3 reads CASSPPRGGLAAETQYF. CDR3 sequence (DNA): TGTGCCAGCAGTCCACCCCGGGGGGGATTAGCGGCAGAGACCCAGTACTTC. The chain joins TRBV5-6 to TRBJ2-5, with 8 positions matching TRBD2. This CDR3 has 17 residues. V dropped 5 bases and J dropped 4; count of bases not matched to a gene: 16. Germline CDR1 and CDR2: SGHDT and YYEEEE.

The CDR3 sequence is CASSPLASGFYNEQFF. Written as DNA, the CDR3 is TGTGCCAGCAGCCCACTGGCTAGCGGGTTCTACAATGAGCAGTTCTTC. The chain combines TRBV12-3 or TRBV12-4 with TRBJ2-1; 8 bases fit TRBD2. The CDR3 runs to 16 residues. After removal of 6 bases from V and 3 bases from J, the junction contained 10 bases not matched to a gene.

The rearrangement links TRBV29-1 to TRBJ2-3; TRBD1 is a possible D gene (7 bases). V shed 5 bases and J shed 12 bases, with 15 bases lying between them. The CDR3 runs 11 residues. Per germline, CDR1 SQVTM and CDR2 ANQGSEA. The CDR3 protein is CSVPSRGAQYF. As DNA, the CDR3 is TGCAGCGTTCCCAGCAGGGGGGCCCAGTATTTT.

This clonotype has more than one count but fewer than ten. The chain joins TRBV6-1 to TRBJ1-2, with 8 nucleotides matching TRBD1. The CDR3 spans 14 residues. The trim removed 4 bases at V and 7 bases at J, leaving 8 bases unmatched. Germline-derived CDR1 and CDR2 are MNHNS and SASEGT. CDR3 DNA: TGTGCCAGCAGTGCCTCGGACAGGGCTCTTGGCTACACCTTC. This gives the protein CASSASDRALGYTF.

This clonotype has a handful of counts. V usage is TRBV24-1 and J usage is TRBJ2-2; D may be TRBD2 (6 bases). CDR3 length: 17 residues. Trimming left V 6 bases short and J 0 bases short, with 16 bases between. Looked up from germline, CDR1 is KGHDR and CDR2 is SFDVKD. The CDR3 DNA reads TGTGCCACCAGTCCCGGGGGAGGCCTTCCGAACACCGGGGAGCTGTTTTTT. Translated: CATSPGGGLPNTGELFF.

V gene TRBV28 combines with J gene TRBJ2-3, with D perhaps matching TRBD1 or TRBD2 (5 bases each). Germline V gives CDR1 MDHEN, CDR2 SYDVKM. The CDR3 is 18 residues long. With 2 bases removed from V and 2 bases from J, the gap between germline ends came to 20 bases. The CDR3 loop is CASSLDDTGRQITDTQYF. CDR3 nucleotides: TGTGCCAGCAGTTTAGATGACACGGGACGACAGATCACAGATACGCAGTATTTT.

This clonotype came up a few times. The gene calls are TRBV15 and TRBJ2-3, with TRBD1 identical over 9 bases. This CDR3 region has 17 residues. Germline V gives CDR1 LNHNV, CDR2 YYDKDF (reference sequence). V dropped 4 bases and J dropped 2; count of bases not matched to a gene: 10. CDR3 region: CATSTTGGLTPTDTQYF. The CDR3, as DNA: TGTGCCACCAGCACAACAGGGGGCCTAACCCCCACAGATACGCAGTATTTT.

The sample holds a few counts of this clonotype. J is TRBJ2-7 and V is TRBV29-1; 8 bases are a match to TRBD1. Germline V gives CDR1 SQVTM, CDR2 ANQGSEA. CDR3 size: 14 residues. Trimming removed 6 bases from V and 3 bases from J; junction bases left unmatched: 10. In DNA, the CDR3 is TGCAGCGTACAAACGGGACAGGTAATCTACGAGCAGTACTTC. This sequence encodes CSVQTGQVIYEQYF.

This clonotype occurred a few times. In DNA form, the CDR3 reads TGCACGATTTTGAGCGGGAGTTATAATGAGCAGTTCTTC. It encodes CTILSGSYNEQFF. J is TRBJ2-1 and V is TRBV20-1; 8 bases line up with TRBD2. The CDR3 has 13 amino acids. Per the germline V gene, CDR1 is DFQATT and CDR2 is SNEGSKA (reference sequence).

This sequence joins TRBV28 and TRBJ2-3, with 7 positions matching TRBD1. Germline CDR1 MDHEN, CDR2 SYDVKM. Trimming took 5 bases from V and 3 from J; bases not matched to a gene: 11. The CDR3 runs to 16 residues. CDR3 sequence (DNA): TGTGCCAGCAGTACAAGACAGGGCGAAAGTACAGATACGCAGTATTTT. It encodes CASSTRQGESTDTQYF.

The genes are TRBV9 and TRBJ2-1; 10 nucleotides agree with TRBD2. This CDR3 is 15 amino acids long. The V and J ends lost 4 bases and 5 bases, in that order; junction bases with no gene match: 6. Germline V gene lookup returns CDR1 SGDLS and CDR2 YYNGEE. The CDR3 nucleotides read TGTGCCAGCAGCCCCAGCGGGAGGGCCGACAATGAGCAGTTCTTC. Protein product: CASSPSGRADNEQFF.

The chain links TRBV5-6 to TRBJ1-2; D not certain. V lost 5 bases and J lost 5, with 16 bases in between. Germline V gene data show CDR1 as SGHDT and CDR2 as YYEEEE. This CDR3 spans 14 amino acids. The CDR3 DNA reads as TGTGCCAGCAGTCCCGGTGCGCTTGTTTATGGCTACACCTTC. As protein: CASSPGALVYGYTF. The variable domain in full, completed from reference TRBV5-6 and TRBJ1-2, reads DAGVTQSPTHLIKTRGQQVTLRCSPKSGHDTVSWYQQALGQGPQFIFQYYEEEERQRGNFPDRFSGHQFPNYSSELNVNALLLGDSALYLCASSPGALVYGYTFGSGTRLTVV.

There are a few counts of this clonotype. This sequence joins TRBV5-1 and TRBJ2-7; 8 bases map to TRBD2. V lost 4 bases and J lost 2; bases outside the gene matches: 11. This CDR3 spans 16 amino acids. Germline V gives CDR1 SGHRS, CDR2 YFSETQ. In DNA form, the CDR3 reads TGCGCCAGCAGCCAGACGAGCGGGAGCCTTACCTACGAGCAGTACTTC. Its translation is CASSQTSGSLTYEQYF.

V gene TRBV11-2 combines with J gene TRBJ2-3; D unresolved. This CDR3 is built from 12 residues. V gave up 3 bases and J gave up 10 bases, with 11 bases separating them. Per germline, CDR1 SGHAT and CDR2 FQNNGV. The CDR3 DNA is TGTGCCAGCAGCTTTAGCCTAAGGGCGCAGTATTTT. Amino acids: CASSFSLRAQYF.

V and J are TRBV20-1 and TRBJ2-1; D is unclear. V lost 4 bases and J 3 bases, leaving 13 bases between the germline ends. CDR1 and CDR2 (germline): DFQATT, SNEGSKA (reference sequence). CDR3 length: 14 amino acids. The CDR3 spells CSAKRRVGYNEQFF. The DNA for the CDR3 is TGCAGTGCTAAGAGGCGAGTTGGCTACAATGAGCAGTTCTTC.

This clonotype was seen more than once but under ten times. The chain links TRBV6-5 to TRBJ2-7; a weak D match, TRBD1 (5 bases). Looked up from germline, CDR1 is MNHEY and CDR2 is SVGAGI. CDR3 length equals 13 residues. The germline V and J ends were trimmed by 4 bases and 3 bases, with 10 bases remaining between them. The CDR3 here is CASSSPDSYEQYF. As DNA, the CDR3 is TGTGCCAGCAGTTCCCCCGACAGCTACGAGCAGTACTTC.

This clonotype was recorded a few times. The chain couples TRBV7-2 to TRBJ2-7, with D perhaps matching TRBD1 (6 bases). Germline-derived CDR1 and CDR2 are SGHTA and FQGNSA. Between the trimmed V and J ends, which lost 2 bases and 9 bases, there was a span of 17 bases. The CDR3 has 14 amino acids. CDR3 protein: CASSLRAGEGGQYF. CDR3 sequence (DNA): TGTGCCAGCAGCTTAAGGGCAGGGGAAGGGGGGCAGTACTTC.

The rearrangement uses TRBV7-8 and TRBJ2-6; no reliable D call. The CDR3 has 15 amino acids. Germline loops: CDR1 SGHVS, CDR2 FQNEAQ. Trimming removed 5 bases from V and 0 bases from J, with 8 bases in between. The CDR3 nucleotides are TGTGCCAGCAGCCAGGTGGGCTCTGGGGCCAACGTCCTGACTTTC. Protein sequence: CASSQVGSGANVLTF.